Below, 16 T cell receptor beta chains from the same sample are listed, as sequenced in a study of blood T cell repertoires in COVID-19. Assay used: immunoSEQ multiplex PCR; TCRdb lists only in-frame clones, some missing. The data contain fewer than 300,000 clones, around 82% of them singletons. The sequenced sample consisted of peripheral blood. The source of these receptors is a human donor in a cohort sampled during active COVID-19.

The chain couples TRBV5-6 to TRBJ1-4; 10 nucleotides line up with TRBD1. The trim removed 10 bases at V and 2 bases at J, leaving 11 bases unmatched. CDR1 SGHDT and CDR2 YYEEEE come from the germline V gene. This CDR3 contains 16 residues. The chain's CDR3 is CAVQKGTGATNEKLFF. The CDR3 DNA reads TGTGCCGTTCAGAAGGGGACAGGGGCGACTAATGAAAAACTGTTTTTT.

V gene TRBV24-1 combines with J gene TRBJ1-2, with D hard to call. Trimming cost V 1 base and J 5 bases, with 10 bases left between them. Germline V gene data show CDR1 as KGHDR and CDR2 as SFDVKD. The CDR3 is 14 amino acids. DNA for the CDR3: TGTGCCACCAGTGATTTTAGTACAGATTATGGCTACACCTTC. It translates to CATSDFSTDYGYTF.

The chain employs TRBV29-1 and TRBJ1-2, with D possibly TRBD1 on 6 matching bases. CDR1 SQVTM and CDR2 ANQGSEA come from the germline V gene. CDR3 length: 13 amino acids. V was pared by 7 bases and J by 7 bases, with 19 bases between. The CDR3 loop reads CSGGSQGDPGYTF. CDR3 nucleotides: TGCAGCGGGGGATCACAGGGAGATCCTGGCTACACCTTC.

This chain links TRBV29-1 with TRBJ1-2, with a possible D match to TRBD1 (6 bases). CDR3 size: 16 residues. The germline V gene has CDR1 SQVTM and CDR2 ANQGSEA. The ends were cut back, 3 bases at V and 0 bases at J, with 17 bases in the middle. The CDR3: CSVESGGGGTNYGYTF. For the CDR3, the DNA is TGCAGCGTTGAGTCCGGGGGAGGGGGTACTAACTATGGCTACACCTTC.

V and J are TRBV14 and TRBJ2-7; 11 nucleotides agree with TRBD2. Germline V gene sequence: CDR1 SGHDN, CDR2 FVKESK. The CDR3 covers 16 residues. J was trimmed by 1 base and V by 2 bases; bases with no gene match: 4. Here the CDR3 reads CASSQLGTSGSYEQYF. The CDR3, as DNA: TGTGCCAGCAGCCAACTCGGGACTAGCGGATCCTACGAGCAGTACTTC.

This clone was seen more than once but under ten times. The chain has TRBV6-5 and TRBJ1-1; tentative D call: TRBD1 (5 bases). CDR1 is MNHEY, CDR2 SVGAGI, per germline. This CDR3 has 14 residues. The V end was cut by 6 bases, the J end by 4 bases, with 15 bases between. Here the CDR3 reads CASSYAGEGTEAFF. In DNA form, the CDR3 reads TGTGCCAGCAGCTACGCGGGGGAGGGCACTGAAGCTTTCTTT.

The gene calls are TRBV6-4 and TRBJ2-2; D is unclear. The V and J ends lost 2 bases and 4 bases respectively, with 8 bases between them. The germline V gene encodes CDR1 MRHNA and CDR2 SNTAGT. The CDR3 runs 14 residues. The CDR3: CASSDRVSTGELFF. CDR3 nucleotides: TGTGCCAGCAGTGACCGGGTGAGCACCGGGGAGCTGTTTTTT.

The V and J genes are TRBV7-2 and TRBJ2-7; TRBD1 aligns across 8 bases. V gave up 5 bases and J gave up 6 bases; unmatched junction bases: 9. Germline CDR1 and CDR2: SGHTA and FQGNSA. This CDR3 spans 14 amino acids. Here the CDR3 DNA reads TGTGCCAGCAGCCCCGGGACAGGTGGAGCCGAGCAGTACTTC. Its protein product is CASSPGTGGAEQYF.

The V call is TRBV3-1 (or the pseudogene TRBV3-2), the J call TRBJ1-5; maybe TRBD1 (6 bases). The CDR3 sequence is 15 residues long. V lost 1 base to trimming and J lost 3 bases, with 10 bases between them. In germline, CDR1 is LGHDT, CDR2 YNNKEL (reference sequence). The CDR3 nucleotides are TGTGCCAGCAGCCAAGGGACAGCCAACAATCAGCCCCAGCATTTT. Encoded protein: CASSQGTANNQPQHF.

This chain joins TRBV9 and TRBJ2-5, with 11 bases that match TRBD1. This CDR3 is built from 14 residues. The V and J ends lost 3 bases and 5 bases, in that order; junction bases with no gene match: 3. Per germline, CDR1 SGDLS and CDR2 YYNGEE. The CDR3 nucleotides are TGTGCCAGCAGCGCCGGACAGGGGGCGGAGACCCAGTACTTC. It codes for CASSAGQGAETQYF. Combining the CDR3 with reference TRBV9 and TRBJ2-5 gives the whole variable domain DSGVTQTPKHLITATGQRVTLRCSPRSGDLSVYWYQQSLDQGLQFLIQYYNGEERAKGNILERFSAQQFPDLHSELNLSSLELGDSALYFCASSAGQGAETQYFGPGTRLLVL.

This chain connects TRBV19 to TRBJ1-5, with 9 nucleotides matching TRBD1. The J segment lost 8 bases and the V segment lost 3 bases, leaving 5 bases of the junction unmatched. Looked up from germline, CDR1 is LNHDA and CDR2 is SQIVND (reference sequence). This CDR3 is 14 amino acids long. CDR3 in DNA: TGTGCCAGTAGTATTACAGGGGGCCGGGAGCCCCAGCATTTT. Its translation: CASSITGGREPQHF.

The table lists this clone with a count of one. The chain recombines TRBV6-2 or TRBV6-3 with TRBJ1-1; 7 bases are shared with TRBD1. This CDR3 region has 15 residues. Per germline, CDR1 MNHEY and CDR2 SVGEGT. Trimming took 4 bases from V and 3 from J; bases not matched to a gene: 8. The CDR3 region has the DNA TGTGCCAGCAGTTGGACAGGCAAAGTGTACACTGAAGCTTTCTTT. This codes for CASSWTGKVYTEAFF.

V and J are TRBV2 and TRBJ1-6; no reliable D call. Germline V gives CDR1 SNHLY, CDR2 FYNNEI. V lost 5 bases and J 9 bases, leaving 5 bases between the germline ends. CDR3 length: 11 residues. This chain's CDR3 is CASSFSSPLHF. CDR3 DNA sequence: TGTGCCAGCAGTTTCTCTTCACCCCTCCACTTT.

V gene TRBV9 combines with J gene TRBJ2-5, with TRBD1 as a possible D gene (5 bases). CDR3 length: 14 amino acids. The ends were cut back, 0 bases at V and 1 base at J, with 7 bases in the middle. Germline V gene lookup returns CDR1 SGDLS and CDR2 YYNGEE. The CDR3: CASSVGGSQETQYF. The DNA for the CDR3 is TGTGCCAGCAGCGTAGGGGGCAGCCAAGAGACCCAGTACTTC.

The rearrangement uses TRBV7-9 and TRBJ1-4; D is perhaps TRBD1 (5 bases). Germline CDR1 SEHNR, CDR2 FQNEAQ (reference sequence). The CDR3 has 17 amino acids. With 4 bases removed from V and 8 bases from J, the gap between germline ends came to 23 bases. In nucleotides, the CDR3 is TGTGCCAGCAGCTCCGCAACCATAGACAGATCTTCCGAAAAACTGTTTTTT. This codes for CASSSATIDRSSEKLFF.

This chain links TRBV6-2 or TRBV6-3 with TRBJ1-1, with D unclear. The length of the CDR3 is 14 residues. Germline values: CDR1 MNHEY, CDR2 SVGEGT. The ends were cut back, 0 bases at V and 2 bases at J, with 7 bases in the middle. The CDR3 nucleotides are TGTGCCAGCAGTTACTCGAGGAGTAACACTGAAGCTTTCTTT. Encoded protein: CASSYSRSNTEAFF.